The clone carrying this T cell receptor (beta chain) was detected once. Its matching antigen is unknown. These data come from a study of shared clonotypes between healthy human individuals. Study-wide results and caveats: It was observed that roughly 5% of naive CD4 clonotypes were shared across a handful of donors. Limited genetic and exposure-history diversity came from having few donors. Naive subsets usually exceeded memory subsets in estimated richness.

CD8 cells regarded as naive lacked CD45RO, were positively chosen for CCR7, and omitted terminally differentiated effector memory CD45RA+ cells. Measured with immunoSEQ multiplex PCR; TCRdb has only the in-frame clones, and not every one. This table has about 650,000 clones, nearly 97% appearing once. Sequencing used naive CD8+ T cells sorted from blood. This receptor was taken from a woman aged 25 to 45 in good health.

The CDR3 coding sequence is TGTGCCAGCAGCCCCGGGACAGGGGGTACCTACGAGCAGTACTTC. It translates to CASSPGTGGTYEQYF. This chain links TRBV13 with TRBJ2-7; TRBD1 matches at 11 bases. The ends lost 5 bases at V and 2 bases at J; junction bases unmatched: 5. Germline CDR1 and CDR2: PRHDT and FYEKMQ (reference sequence). This CDR3 is 15 amino acids long.